This TCR beta chain was found in a study of ipilimumab plus nivolumab after autologous stem cell transplantation. Germline CDR1 reads MNHEY; CDR2 reads SVGAGI. The CDR3 runs to 15 residues. Losses at the gene ends were 1 base for V and 4 bases for J; bases not matched to a gene: 3. Using immunoSEQ multiplex PCR, the repertoire was profiled, and TCRdb retains in-frame clones only, with some absent. The sample carries some 87,000 clones, nearly 85% recorded once. Patients got ipilimumab 1 mg/kg beginning 14 to 28 days post-transplant. This clonotype was obtained from a male donor with diffuse large B-cell lymphoma. The gene calls are TRBV6-5 and TRBJ1-2; 10 bases are a match to TRBD1. The sample in question was PBMCs, obtained in a trial of ipilimumab plus nivolumab as post-transplant consolidation. The CDR3 sequence: CASSYLDRGIYGYTF. The CDR3 DNA is TGTGCCAGCAGTTACTTGGACAGGGGGATCTATGGCTACACCTTC.